Sequencing of this TCR beta chain was carried out in a study of blood T cell repertoires in COVID-19. Study context: The United States, Italy and Spain supplied acute and convalescent COVID-19 samples. Nucleic acid was either cDNA or gDNA, and it came from T cells, B-cell-depleted T cells, or PBMCs.

Authors' data handling: Nucleated cell counts were estimated from reference gene primer amplification. The method was immunoSEQ multiplex PCR; TCRdb's version includes in-frame clones alone and lacks a portion of them. V and J calls and clone size are copied from that table; D and trimming were computed from the DNA. The data show 90,000 or so clones, with roughly nine tenths seen just once and roughly 5.4% held by the top ten. Germline trimming cut 5 bases from V and 2 bases from J; bases unmatched to any gene: 8. Germline loops: CDR1 SQVTM, CDR2 ANQGSEA. CDR3 size: 15 residues. The receptor was isolated from a woman over 75 with active COVID-19. The chain links TRBV29-1 to TRBJ2-2, with 7 bases matching TRBD2. Sequencing was performed on peripheral blood. The CDR3 protein is CSVYGTGGNTGELFF. CDR3 in DNA: TGCAGCGTTTATGGTACGGGGGGAAACACCGGGGAGCTGTTTTTT.